This passage covers 22 T cell receptor beta chains from one sample sequenced in a study of vaccination effects on CD4 cells after COVID-19. Sequencing used immunoSEQ multiplex PCR; TCRdb keeps in-frame clones, though not all of them. Here the sample spans fewer than 90,000 clones, roughly 80% being singletons. Their antigens are not known. CD4+ T cells specific for antigen were expanded with viral peptide pools by the ViraFEST assay before sequencing. When roughly eleven days of culture had elapsed, CD4+ T cells were isolated. Everyone in the study got two shots of either the BNT162b2 or mRNA-1273 vaccine. Sequenced here: CD4+ T cells from PBMCs cultured with HCoV-OC43 spike peptides, sampled after COVID-19 vaccination. Subset denoted: HCoV-OC43 spike overlapping peptide pool stimulation. Receptor source: a human donor who received a COVID-19 vaccine.

This chain connects TRBV5-1 to TRBJ1-5; the match to TRBD1 covers 7 bases. From germline, CDR1 is SGHRS and CDR2 YFSETQ. V lost 0 bases to trimming and J lost 3 bases; unmatched junction nucleotides: 3. The CDR3 has 15 residues. The CDR3 loop is CASSLEGGDNQPQHF. In nucleotides, the CDR3 is TGCGCCAGCAGCTTGGAAGGGGGCGACAATCAGCCCCAGCATTTT.

CDR3 amino acids: CASSSPGRQMLSTDTQYF. As DNA, the CDR3 is TGTGCCAGCAGTTCTCCGGGACGACAGATGCTTAGCACAGATACGCAGTATTTT. This sequence joins TRBV6-2 or TRBV6-3 and TRBJ2-3; D may correspond to TRBD1 or TRBD2 (5 bases each). The germline V gene encodes CDR1 MNHEY and CDR2 SVGEGT. V lost 4 bases and J 0 bases, leaving 20 bases between the germline ends. The CDR3 totals 18 residues.

J is TRBJ1-4 and V is TRBV4-3, with D unresolved. CDR1 and CDR2 from the germline V gene are LGHNA and YSLEER. The V end lost 1 base, the J end lost 8 bases, and 11 bases lay between the germline ends. The CDR3 has 14 amino acids. CDR3 sequence: CASSQGRRNEKLFF. The CDR3 nucleotides read TGCGCCAGCAGCCAAGGGCGGCGAAACGAAAAACTGTTTTTT.

This clone has just a few counts. This chain joins TRBV11-2 and TRBJ1-6; weak D call: TRBD1 (5 bases). The ends were cut back, 2 bases at V and 7 bases at J, with 12 bases in the middle. The CDR3 length is 15 residues. The germline CDR1 and CDR2 sequences are SGHAT and FQNNGV. The CDR3 here is CASSLILGHNSPLHF. CDR3 bases: TGTGCCAGCAGCTTAATTCTAGGACACAATTCACCCCTCCACTTT.

The chain uses TRBV3-1 (or the pseudogene TRBV3-2) and TRBJ1-2; no definite D call. Germline V gene data show CDR1 as LGHDT and CDR2 as YNNKEL (reference sequence). The CDR3 consists of 15 residues. V dropped 4 bases and J dropped 0 bases, with 12 bases sitting between them. The CDR3 nucleotides are TGTGCCAGCAGCCTGCTGGGAGGACCTAACTATGGCTACACCTTC. Translating it yields CASSLLGGPNYGYTF.

The chain links TRBV5-1 to TRBJ2-1; D possibly corresponds to TRBD1 (6 bases). Trimming stripped 0 bases from V and 0 bases from J, with 13 bases between. CDR3 length: 17 residues. Germline CDR1 SGHRS, CDR2 YFSETQ. This chain's CDR3 is CASSLEGTPSSYNEQFF. CDR3 sequence (DNA): TGCGCCAGCAGCTTGGAGGGGACACCGAGCTCCTACAATGAGCAGTTCTTC.

This sequence joins TRBV19 and TRBJ1-3; D remains ambiguous. Germline CDR1 LNHDA, CDR2 SQIVND (reference sequence). There are 17 residues in the CDR3. With 5 bases removed from V and 3 bases from J, the gap between germline ends came to 20 bases. This CDR3 is CASSSPRGMLGGNTIYF. The CDR3 DNA reads TGTGCCAGTAGTTCTCCTCGCGGGATGTTGGGTGGAAACACCATATATTTT.

The rearrangement joins TRBV5-8 to TRBJ1-1, with a weak D call TRBD1 (6 bases). Germline lookup yields CDR1 SGHTS and CDR2 YDEGEE. The CDR3 consists of 16 residues. V was trimmed by 0 bases and J by 1 base, leaving 13 bases between them. This chain's CDR3 is CASSLVGGLSNTEAFF. CDR3 DNA: TGTGCCAGCAGCTTGGTTGGGGGGCTGTCGAACACTGAAGCTTTCTTT.

The gene calls are TRBV5-4 and TRBJ2-7; 11 bases fit TRBD2. In germline, CDR1 is SGHNT, CDR2 YYREEE (reference sequence). The CDR3 spans 20 residues. V was pared by 2 bases and J by 0 bases, with 16 bases of the junction left unmatched. CDR3 protein: CASSFLFRTASGGSSYEQYV. The DNA of the CDR3 is TGTGCCAGCAGCTTTCTTTTCCGAACCGCTAGCGGGGGGAGCTCCTACGAGCAGTACGTC.

CDR3 sequence: CASSFWGGQNEQFF. The CDR3 DNA reads TGTGCCAGCAGTTTTTGGGGGGGCCAGAATGAGCAGTTCTTC. The chain recombines TRBV27 with TRBJ2-1; tentatively, D is TRBD2 (7 bases). CDR3 length: 14 amino acids. Deletions cut 3 bases from V and 7 bases from J, with 13 bases between. The germline V gene has CDR1 MNHEY and CDR2 SMNVEV (reference sequence).

This chain connects TRBV3-1 (or the pseudogene TRBV3-2) to TRBJ1-1, with no clear D. The V gene lost 3 bases and the J gene lost 5 bases, with 13 bases spanning the gap. The CDR3 has 14 residues. CDR1 and CDR2 (germline): LGHDT, YNNKEL (reference sequence). In nucleotides, the CDR3 is TGTGCCAGCAGCCAGACTACCCATGGGACTGAAGCTTTCTTT. This sequence encodes CASSQTTHGTEAFF.

This rearrangement joins TRBV28 to TRBJ2-3; 7 bases map to TRBD1. Per the germline V gene, CDR1 is MDHEN and CDR2 is SYDVKM. The junction had 6 bases not matched to a gene; V was cut back by 1 base and J by 5 bases. There are 15 residues in the CDR3. In nucleotides, the CDR3 is TGTGCCAGCAGTTTATCCGACAGGGTTCAAGATACGCAGTATTTT. Protein product: CASSLSDRVQDTQYF.

The genes are TRBV20-1 and TRBJ1-2; a weak D match, TRBD1 (6 bases). V lost 6 bases and J 8 bases, leaving 25 bases between the germline ends. The CDR3 has 15 amino acids. The germline V gene has CDR1 DFQATT and CDR2 SNEGSKA (reference sequence). The CDR3 reads CSASSRSTGRWGYTF. CDR3 nucleotide sequence: TGCAGTGCGAGTAGTCGATCCACAGGGAGATGGGGCTACACCTTC.

V gene TRBV5-1 combines with J gene TRBJ1-3, with D possibly being TRBD1 (6 bases). V lost 4 bases to trimming and J lost 4 bases, with 12 bases between them. This CDR3 has 14 residues. CDR1 is SGHRS and CDR2 is YFSETQ in the germline V gene. The DNA for the CDR3 is TGCGCCAGCAGCCAAACAGGGTCCGGAAACACCATATATTTT. Protein product: CASSQTGSGNTIYF.

The V and J genes are TRBV7-9 and TRBJ2-1, with D unresolved. Germline values: CDR1 SEHNR, CDR2 FQNEAQ (reference sequence). The CDR3 covers 14 residues. Trimming removed 4 bases from V and 12 bases from J, with 19 bases in between. The CDR3 region has the DNA TGTGCCAGCAGCTCCGACGGTCACCGGGTAGGGCAGTTCTTC. It translates to CASSSDGHRVGQFF.

The chain couples TRBV7-2 to TRBJ2-5; D remains ambiguous. Germline loops: CDR1 SGHTA, CDR2 FQGNSA. Deletions cut 0 bases from V and 5 bases from J, with 10 bases between. This CDR3 has 14 residues. The CDR3: CASSLAWVSETQYF. The CDR3 bases are TGTGCCAGCAGCTTAGCGTGGGTCTCCGAGACCCAGTACTTC.

The chain uses TRBV18 and TRBJ2-7; 11 nucleotides align to TRBD1. J was trimmed by 4 bases and V by 4 bases; bases with no gene match: 9. The CDR3 is made up of 16 amino acids. Germline loops: CDR1 KGHSH, CDR2 LQKENI. CDR3 sequence: CASSRGGTGGSYEQYV. CDR3 bases: TGTGCCAGCTCACGAGGTGGGACAGGGGGGTCATACGAGCAGTACGTC.

This chain links TRBV6-2 or TRBV6-3 with TRBJ2-3, with TRBD2 matching 10 bases. The CDR3 loop spans 16 amino acids. V trimming: 6 bases; J trimming: 2 bases; junction bases outside the gene matches: 8. Germline CDR1 MNHEY, CDR2 SVGEGT. The CDR3 DNA sequence: TGTGCCAGCAGCCAACCACTAGCGGGGTACACAGATACGCAGTATTTT. Translated, it gives CASSQPLAGYTDTQYF.

This clone was counted a few times. The chain's CDR3 is CASSYKVPGNTIYF. CDR3 sequence (DNA): TGTGCCAGCAGTTACAAGGTACCTGGAAACACCATATATTTT. The chain carries TRBV6-6 and TRBJ1-3; D is ambiguous. In germline, CDR1 is MNHNY, CDR2 SVGAGI (reference sequence). The CDR3 loop spans 14 amino acids. V lost 2 bases, J lost 2 bases, and 7 bases lay in between.

This rearrangement joins TRBV30 to TRBJ2-7, with D perhaps TRBD2 (5 bases). The CDR3 is 14 amino acids. The V and J ends lost 4 bases and 4 bases respectively, with 17 bases between them. The germline CDR1 and CDR2 sequences are GTSNPN and SVGIG (reference sequence). CDR3 in DNA: TGTGCCTGGACTCCGCCTGGAGGTTTTTACGAGCAGTACGTC. Amino acids: CAWTPPGGFYEQYV.

This chain links TRBV28 with TRBJ2-7; the match to TRBD1 covers 7 bases. The CDR3 loop spans 15 amino acids. The germline gives CDR1 MDHEN, CDR2 SYDVKM. Germline trimming cut 5 bases from V and 2 bases from J; bases unmatched to any gene: 9. Written as DNA, the CDR3 is TGTGCCAGCAGTCCCCTGCGAGGGGGCACCTACGAGCAGTACGTC. It codes for CASSPLRGGTYEQYV.

The chain couples TRBV7-7 to TRBJ2-3; D unresolved. Germline V lookup: CDR1 SSHAT, CDR2 FNYEAQ (reference sequence). There are 13 residues in the CDR3. V was cut by 1 base and J by 3 bases, with 5 bases left in between. Here the CDR3 reads CASSLGLTDTQYF. The DNA for the CDR3 is TGTGCCAGCAGCTTAGGCTTAACAGATACGCAGTATTTT.